The next 13 T cell receptor beta chains were all read from a single sample in a study of T-cell memory formation after mild COVID-19 (dated by TCRdb to about 2021). Library preparation was by 5' RACE. TCRdb shows the sequencer as Illumina NovaSeq 6000. Using fastp at Q25 and MiXCR, TCRdb reprocessed the public reads and kept productive beta chains. Rows matching on CDR3 protein sequence are summarized as one entry with the most common DNA and genes. This sample holds over 120,000 distinct CDR3 sequences; approximately 25% were observed only once. The ten largest make up roughly 25% of the sample. The source material was PBMCs or a T cell subset sorted from them (not recorded which). These receptors all come from an adult woman who had mild COVID-19 (a few samples of this study predate the infection). The sample titles of this study are shuffled in the database, so cell type and time point are left out; the donor was told from shared clones.

This clonotype was seen at least ten times. This chain links TRBV4-2 with TRBJ2-7, with 8 bases lining up with TRBD1. The CDR3 sequence is 15 residues long. CDR1 and CDR2 (germline): LGHNA, YNFKEQ. V shed 0 bases and J 4 bases; nucleotides not matched to a gene: 5. The CDR3 reads CASSQEERTGYEQYF. The CDR3 DNA reads as TGTGCCAGCAGCCAAGAGGAACGGACAGGGTACGAGCAGTACTTC.

V gene TRBV4-3 combines with J gene TRBJ1-1; 7 bases match TRBD1. The V and J ends lost 0 bases and 2 bases, in that order; junction bases with no gene match: 9. The CDR3 is made up of 17 amino acids. Germline V lookup: CDR1 LGHNA, CDR2 YSLEER. CDR3 sequence: CASSQDRGRGKNTEAFF. In DNA form, the CDR3 reads TGCGCCAGCAGCCAAGATCGTGGCAGGGGGAAAAACACTGAAGCTTTCTTT.

The rearrangement uses TRBV12-3 or TRBV12-4 and TRBJ2-5, with TRBD2 matching over 13 bases. This CDR3 is built from 17 residues. With 5 bases clipped from V and 1 base from J, the junction kept 7 bases outside the gene matches. CDR3: CASSAGLAGRIQETQYF. In DNA form, the CDR3 reads TGTGCCAGCAGTGCGGGACTAGCGGGGAGAATCCAAGAGACCCAGTACTTC.

The sample holds a few counts of this clonotype. This chain connects TRBV7-9 to TRBJ2-5, with 8 bases aligning to TRBD2. The V gene's germline CDR1 is SEHNR and CDR2 FQNEAQ (reference sequence). The CDR3 sequence is 16 residues long. Unmatched junction bases numbered 9, after V lost 4 bases and J lost 2 bases. The CDR3: CASSSRLARSQETQYF. In nucleotides, the CDR3 is TGTGCCAGCAGCTCGAGACTAGCGAGGTCACAAGAGACCCAGTACTTC.

This clonotype occurred a few times. The genes are TRBV7-2 and TRBJ2-3, with D uncertain. V lost 1 base and J lost 1, with 9 bases in between. The germline V gene has CDR1 SGHTA and CDR2 FQGNSA. This CDR3 comprises 15 residues. The CDR3 DNA follows: TGTGCCAGCAGCTTAGGGGTAGCACGCACAGATACGCAGTATTTT. Protein sequence: CASSLGVARTDTQYF.

The chain couples TRBV14 to TRBJ1-1; D ambiguous. CDR3 length equals 13 residues. V was pared by 4 bases and J by 4 bases, with 10 bases between. The germline gives CDR1 SGHDN, CDR2 FVKESK. For the CDR3, the DNA is TGTGCCAGCAGCCCCTGGAATCCCACTGAAGCTTTCTTT. Its protein product is CASSPWNPTEAFF. The full variable domain, with the rest looked up from reference TRBV14 and TRBJ1-1, is EAGVTQFPSHSVIEKGQTVTLRCDPISGHDNLYWYRRVMGKEIKFLLHFVKESKQDESGMPNNRFLAERTGGTYSTLKVQPAELEDSGVYFCASSPWNPTEAFFGQGTRLTVV.

This clonotype was seen a handful of times. V and J are TRBV27 and TRBJ2-7; TRBD1 matches at 10 bases. Germline CDR1 MNHEY, CDR2 SMNVEV (reference sequence). This CDR3 region has 15 residues. The V segment lost 2 bases and the J segment 4 bases; nucleotides outside the gene matches: 5. CDR3 sequence reads: CASSLAGQGVYEQYF. The CDR3 nucleotides are TGTGCCAGCAGTTTAGCAGGACAGGGGGTTTACGAGCAGTACTTC.

The V and J genes are TRBV5-1 and TRBJ1-2, with D perhaps TRBD1 (6 bases). CDR3 length: 13 residues. Deletions cut 0 bases from V and 4 bases from J, with 7 bases between. Germline values: CDR1 SGHRS, CDR2 YFSETQ. The CDR3 spells CASSLEQGYGYTF. The DNA for the CDR3 is TGCGCCAGCAGCTTGGAACAGGGCTATGGCTACACCTTC. The entire variable domain, with the rest obtained from reference TRBV5-1 and TRBJ1-2, is as follows: KAGVTQTPRYLIKTRGQQVTLSCSPISGHRSVSWYQQTPGQGLQFLFEYFSETQRNKGNFPGRFSGRQFSNSRSEMNVSTLELGDSALYLCASSLEQGYGYTFGSGTRLTVV.

This clonotype has just a few counts. The chain has TRBV4-2 and TRBJ2-1, with 10 bases that match TRBD2. The CDR3 loop spans 17 amino acids. Germline CDR1 is LGHNA and CDR2 is YNFKEQ. Trimming took 0 bases from V and 4 from J; bases not matched to a gene: 6. The CDR3 reads CASSQDPASGGYNEQFF. The CDR3 region has the DNA TGTGCCAGCAGCCAAGATCCAGCTAGCGGGGGATACAATGAGCAGTTCTTC.

The chain uses TRBV4-3 and TRBJ2-5, with TRBD2 matching over 12 bases. J gave up 5 bases and V 0 bases, and 7 bases lay outside the gene matches. The germline gives CDR1 LGHNA, CDR2 YSLEER. CDR3 size: 17 residues. The CDR3 sequence is CASSQDWGLAGYETQYF. The DNA for the CDR3 is TGCGCCAGCAGCCAAGATTGGGGACTAGCGGGCTACGAGACCCAGTACTTC.

The chain combines TRBV6-5 with TRBJ1-2, with a weak D call TRBD1 (5 bases). This CDR3 has 14 amino acids. Trimming stripped 0 bases from V and 6 bases from J, with 11 bases between. Germline CDR1 reads MNHEY; CDR2 reads SVGAGI. CDR3 nucleotide sequence: TGTGCCAGCAGTTACTCCTCGTGGGGGGATGGCTACACCTTC. This sequence encodes CASSYSSWGDGYTF.

This clonotype has just a few counts. V usage is TRBV27 and J usage is TRBJ2-2; unclear D gene. V was cut by 0 bases and J by 2 bases, with 4 bases left in between. Germline V lookup: CDR1 MNHEY, CDR2 SMNVEV (reference sequence). CDR3 length: 14 amino acids. In DNA, the CDR3 is TGTGCCAGCAGTTTATCGCCCAACACCGGGGAGCTGTTTTTT. Residues: CASSLSPNTGELFF.

This clonotype was detected ten times or more. The chain is built from TRBV4-2 and TRBJ2-3; 7 nucleotides align to TRBD2. J lost 11 bases, V lost 0 bases, and 8 bases had no gene match. Germline V lookup: CDR1 LGHNA, CDR2 YNFKEQ. The CDR3 runs 14 residues. CDR3 sequence reads: CASSQDREVPGQYF. The CDR3 bases are TGTGCCAGCAGCCAAGACCGGGAGGTGCCCGGGCAGTATTTT.